These T cell receptor beta chains were read from a single sample in a study of cytomegalovirus exposure and HLA in healthy donors. Using immunoSEQ multiplex PCR, the repertoire was profiled, and TCRdb retains in-frame clones only, with some absent. Altogether approximately 40,000 clones are present, 86% being singletons, with the ten largest covering about an eighth. Sequencing was done on a sample of PBMCs. Receptors were obtained from a woman aged 40 to 50 in good health and CMV-seropositive. CDR3s include the opening cysteine and the closing phenylalanine or tryptophan. The order of the fields is V gene, D gene, clone size, J gene, CDR3 protein, CDR3 DNA. A D gene is named only where the DNA matches it firmly. The listing skips clone size in some rows; elsewhere it reads once, few, many or a size class.

TRBV6-1	TRBD1	.	TRBJ1-1	CASSKPPDRAEAFF	TGTGCCAGCAGTAAACCCCCGGACAGGGCTGAAGCTTTCTTT
TRBV5-5	TRBD1	.	TRBJ2-7	CASWEQGITYEQYF	TGTGCCAGCTGGGAACAGGGGATCACCTACGAGCAGTACTTC
TRBV10-3	.	.	TRBJ1-1	CAISDRATEFGAFF	TGTGCCATCAGTGACAGGGCAACCGAGTTTGGGGCTTTCTTT
TRBV19	TRBD1	.	TRBJ2-1	CASSPRDSHNEQFF	TGTGCCAGTAGTCCACGGGACAGCCACAATGAGCAGTTCTTC
TRBV7-2	.	.	TRBJ1-2	CASSLGTSGGYGYTF	TGTGCCAGCAGCTTAGGGACTTCCGGGGGCTATGGCTACACCTTC
TRBV28	.	.	TRBJ2-7	CASSSIRAGGWEQYF	TGTGCCAGCAGTTCCATCAGGGCAGGGGGGTGGGAGCAGTACTTC
TRBV5-4	.	few	TRBJ2-7	CASRTFGGPSEQYF	TGTGCCAGCAGGACCTTTGGGGGCCCCTCCGAGCAGTACTTC
TRBV18	.	.	TRBJ1-2	CASSPDSNYGYTF	TGTGCCAGCTCACCCGACAGCAACTATGGCTACACCTTC
TRBV7-9	.	.	TRBJ2-7	CSSSPHAEEQYF	TGTTCCAGCAGCCCCCACGCAGAAGAGCAGTACTTC
TRBV11-1	.	.	TRBJ2-7	CASSLAAGRTYEQYF	TGTGCCAGCAGCTTGGCGGCGGGGCGTACCTACGAGCAGTACTTC
TRBV2	.	.	TRBJ2-7	CASSYGTYEQYF	TGTGCCAGCAGTTATGGCACCTACGAGCAGTACTTC
TRBV7-9	.	.	TRBJ1-2	CSSSLGGYTF	TGTTCCAGCAGCCTCGGTGGCTACACCTTC
TRBV10-3	TRBD1	.	TRBJ2-5	CAISGQGGQETQYF	TGTGCCATCAGCGGACAGGGGGGCCAAGAGACCCAGTACTTC
TRBV11-2	TRBD1	.	TRBJ1-2	CASSTRTRQGLGYTF	TGTGCCAGCAGCACCCGGACCAGACAGGGGTTGGGCTACACCTTC
TRBV7-2	TRBD2	.	TRBJ2-2	CASYGTSGNTGELFF	TGTGCCAGCTATGGGACTAGCGGAAACACCGGGGAGCTGTTTTTT
TRBV11-2	TRBD1	.	TRBJ2-1	CASSPFRDRVYNEQFF	TGTGCCAGCAGTCCTTTCCGGGACAGGGTATACAATGAGCAGTTCTTC
TRBV11-2	TRBD1	.	TRBJ1-6	CASSSIRTGPLHF	TGTGCCAGCAGCTCCATCCGGACAGGACCCCTCCACTTT
TRBV5-6	.	.	TRBJ2-5	CASSSRETQYF	TGTGCCAGCAGCTCCAGGGAGACCCAGTACTTC
TRBV6-6	.	once	TRBJ2-5	CASSAAGGGETQYF	TGTGCCAGCAGTGCGGCAGGCGGGGGCGAGACCCAGTACTTC
TRBV6-1	.	once	TRBJ2-7	CAGSEAQSYEQYF	TGTGCCGGCAGTGAAGCGCAGTCCTACGAGCAGTACTTC
TRBV27	TRBD1	.	TRBJ2-2	CASSVPGGLSGELFF	TGTGCCAGCAGTGTGCCAGGGGGCTTGTCCGGGGAGCTGTTTTTT
TRBV7-9	TRBD1	few	TRBJ2-1	CASSAESGTVTYNEQFF	TGTGCCAGCAGCGCGGAATCCGGGACAGTAACCTACAATGAGCAGTTCTTC
TRBV5-1	TRBD2	.	TRBJ2-3	CASSLAPSGGPDTQYF	TGCGCCAGCAGCTTGGCCCCTAGCGGGGGGCCAGATACGCAGTATTTT
TRBV5-1	.	.	TRBJ2-7	CASSLGQSSYEQYF	TGCGCCAGCAGCTTGGGACAGAGCTCCTACGAGCAGTACTTC
TRBV9	.	.	TRBJ1-1	CASSAPGTLNTEAFF	TGTGCCAGCAGCGCCCCCGGGACACTGAACACTGAAGCTTTCTTT
TRBV18	.	.	TRBJ1-6	CASSPSGSPLHF	TGTGCCAGCTCACCGAGCGGTTCACCCCTCCACTTT
TRBV27	.	.	TRBJ2-7	CASGRQQHEQYF	TGTGCCAGCGGACGACAGCAGCACGAGCAGTACTTC
TRBV5-1	.	.	TRBJ2-5	CASSRTGSRGETQYF	TGCGCCAGCAGCCGCACTGGAAGCAGAGGCGAGACCCAGTACTTC
TRBV6-5	.	.	TRBJ1-1	CATLWGVNTEAFF	TGTGCCACCCTGTGGGGGGTGAACACTGAAGCTTTCTTT
TRBV11-2	.	.	TRBJ2-2	CASSLALGRTGELFF	TGTGCCAGCAGCTTAGCTTTGGGGAGAACCGGGGAGCTGTTTTTT
TRBV7-8	.	.	TRBJ2-1	CASSLSVLDPLNEQFF	TGTGCCAGCAGCTTAAGCGTCCTAGACCCCCTCAATGAGCAGTTCTTC
TRBV7-9	.	.	TRBJ1-2	CASTPGSYGYTF	TGTGCCAGCACCCCAGGCAGCTATGGCTACACCTTC
TRBV19	.	.	TRBJ1-1	CASRNWAVEAFF	TGTGCCAGTAGAAACTGGGCAGTAGAAGCTTTCTTT
TRBV6-5	TRBD1	.	TRBJ2-4	CASRSGTGDIQYF	TGTGCCAGCAGGTCCGGGACAGGGGACATTCAGTACTTC
TRBV5-1	.	.	TRBJ2-3	CASSGGQVEADTQYF	TGCGCCAGCAGCGGCGGGCAGGTCGAAGCAGATACGCAGTATTTT
TRBV27	TRBD1	.	TRBJ2-7	CASSLYTGQGEVYEQYF	TGTGCCAGCAGTTTATATACGGGACAGGGGGAAGTCTACGAGCAGTACTTC
TRBV7-9	.	.	TRBJ1-2	CASSPEDYGYTF	TGTGCCAGCAGCCCAGAGGACTATGGCTACACCTTC
TRBV15	.	.	TRBJ2-7	CATSRPGANNEQYF	TGTGCCACCAGCAGACCTGGGGCGAACAACGAGCAGTACTTC
TRBV7-9	.	.	TRBJ2-2	CASSAITSAAGTGELFF	TGTGCCAGCAGCGCGATAACTAGTGCCGCGGGCACCGGGGAGCTGTTTTTT
TRBV6-6	TRBD1	.	TRBJ1-2	CASSYRQGANYGYTF	TGTGCCAGCAGTTACAGACAGGGGGCTAACTATGGCTACACCTTC
TRBV7-9	TRBD1	once	TRBJ1-1	CASSYRGSREAFF	TGTGCCAGCAGCTACAGGGGTAGTCGTGAAGCTTTCTTT
TRBV18	TRBD1	.	TRBJ1-4	CASSSGTGSSLLFF	TGTGCCAGCTCTTCCGGGACAGGGTCGAGTTTACTGTTTTTT
TRBV7-2	.	.	TRBJ1-4	CASLPLGGPNEKLFF	TGTGCCAGCCTTCCTTTGGGGGGGCCTAATGAAAAACTGTTTTTT
TRBV19	TRBD1	few	TRBJ2-2	CASSIGDRVPGELFF	TGTGCCAGTAGTATTGGGGACAGGGTCCCCGGGGAGCTGTTTTTT
TRBV6-5	TRBD1	few	TRBJ1-1	CASTPTGGVTEAFF	TGTGCCAGCACCCCGACAGGGGGCGTCACTGAAGCTTTCTTT
TRBV27	.	.	TRBJ2-5	CASSRLGDQETQYF	TGTGCCAGCAGCCGCCTGGGAGACCAAGAGACCCAGTACTTC
TRBV6-4	TRBD1	once	TRBJ1-2	CASSHRTGGGGYTF	TGTGCCAGCAGCCACCGGACAGGGGGCGGTGGCTACACCTTC
TRBV5-6	.	.	TRBJ2-7	CASSLVTGFHEQYF	TGTGCCAGCAGCTTGGTTACAGGGTTCCACGAGCAGTACTTC
TRBV6-5	.	.	TRBJ1-3	CASSYSVDSGNTIYF	TGTGCCAGCAGTTATTCGGTAGACTCTGGAAACACCATATATTTT
TRBV15	.	.	TRBJ1-3	CATSRDLGGSSGNTIYF	TGTGCCACCAGCAGAGACTTAGGCGGGAGCTCTGGAAACACCATATATTTT
TRBV9	TRBD2	.	TRBJ2-1	CASSVAGGGRCNEQFF	TGTGCCAGCAGCGTAGCGGGCGGGGGGAGGTGCAATGAGCAGTTCTTC
TRBV14	.	.	TRBJ2-7	CASSQGHTSSYEQYF	TGTGCCAGCAGCCAAGGACATACGAGCTCCTACGAGCAGTACTTC